One sample yielded the 4 T cell receptor beta chains listed below, sequenced in a study of OX40 agonist ivuxolimab in advanced cancers. Sequenced by immunoSEQ multiplex PCR; TCRdb stores in-frame clones only, minus some. Of about 60,000 clones listed, roughly 86% are singletons. The sample consisted of CD4+ or CD8+ T cells sorted from blood, taken in a trial of the OX40 agonist ivuxolimab. The receptors here all came from an adult with an advanced solid tumor such as melanoma, head and neck, liver or kidney cancer.

The sample holds a few counts of this clone. V is TRBV4-1 and J is TRBJ2-1; perhaps TRBD1 as D (6 bases). The CDR3 is made up of 17 amino acids. V lost 0 bases and J 4 bases, leaving 16 bases between the germline ends. Germline lookup yields CDR1 MGHRA and CDR2 YSYEKL. CDR3 region: CASSQEASGAWYNEQFF. Written as DNA, the CDR3 is TGCGCCAGCAGCCAAGAGGCATCAGGGGCTTGGTACAATGAGCAGTTCTTC.

This chain uses TRBV4-3 with TRBJ2-1; 7 bases agree with TRBD2. V shed 0 bases, J shed 4 bases, and the junction held 6 bases outside the gene matches. The CDR3 is 16 amino acids. The germline CDR1 and CDR2 sequences are LGHNA and YSLEER. Here the CDR3 reads CASSQEGGAGYNEQFF. The DNA for the CDR3 is TGCGCCAGCAGCCAAGAGGGAGGGGCAGGGTACAATGAGCAGTTCTTC.

This clone was detected only once. The genes are TRBV2 and TRBJ1-1, with 9 bases matching TRBD1. The CDR3 extends over 13 amino acids. CDR1 SNHLY and CDR2 FYNNEI come from the germline V gene. With 7 bases clipped from V and 5 bases from J, the junction kept 5 bases outside the gene matches. CDR3 nucleotides: TGTGCCAGCACTTTACAGGGGGCAACTGAAGCTTTCTTT. Translation: CASTLQGATEAFF.

This clone has just one count. The CDR3 here is CASTTGGGNNQPQHF. In DNA form, the CDR3 reads TGTGCCAGCACCACGGGTGGGGGGAACAATCAGCCCCAGCATTTT. This chain links TRBV28 with TRBJ1-5; a weak D match, TRBD1 (5 bases). V was pared by 7 bases and J by 3 bases, with 16 bases between. The germline gives CDR1 MDHEN, CDR2 SYDVKM. The CDR3 is 15 amino acids.